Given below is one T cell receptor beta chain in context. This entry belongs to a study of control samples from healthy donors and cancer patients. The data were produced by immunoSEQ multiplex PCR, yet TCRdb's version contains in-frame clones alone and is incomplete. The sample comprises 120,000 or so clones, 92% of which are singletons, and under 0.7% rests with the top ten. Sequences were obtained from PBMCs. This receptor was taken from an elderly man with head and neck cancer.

The CDR3 region has the DNA TGCGCCAGCAGCGCGTCGGGTATTATTTACGAGCAGTACTTC. This sequence encodes CASSASGIIYEQYF. The V call is TRBV5-1, the J call TRBJ2-7; D remains unclear. Germline-derived CDR1 and CDR2 are SGHRS and YFSETQ. The CDR3 length is 14 residues. Trimming cost V 4 bases and J 4 bases, with 15 bases left between them.